This record covers a single T cell receptor beta chain. Its antigen is not known. This sample was included in a study of OX40 agonist ivuxolimab in advanced cancers. Study-level results: More expanded clones were found, on average, in CD8+ than in CD4+ T cells. CD4+ and CD8+ blood T cells expanded clonally by week 6 at 0.1 to 3.0 mg/kg.

Sequencing was performed with immunoSEQ multiplex PCR; in TCRdb, only in-frame clones are kept and a portion is missing. The sample has roughly 58,000 clones, approximately 80% seen once. The sample in question was CD4+ or CD8+ T cells sorted from blood, obtained in a trial of the OX40 agonist ivuxolimab. The TCR originated in an adult with an advanced solid tumor such as melanoma, head and neck, liver or kidney cancer.

The CDR3 nucleotides are TGTGCCAGCAGCTTATGGCGGGCTGGAGTGTCTGGGGCCAACGTCCTGACTTTC. This translates into CASSLWRAGVSGANVLTF. The chain joins TRBV11-2 to TRBJ2-6, with a possible D match to TRBD2 (5 bases). CDR1 is SGHAT and CDR2 is FQNNGV in the germline V gene. This CDR3 spans 18 amino acids. The V end lost 2 bases, the J end lost 1 base, and 15 bases lay between the germline ends.